This T cell receptor (beta chain) was observed in a study of T cells in tuberculosis. Study results and limitations: A GMM-specific repertoire classifier reached 85% to 90% accuracy, AUROC over 0.85.

Profiled with immunoSEQ multiplex PCR; TCRdb holds only in-frame clones, not every one. The profile covers about 30,000 clones, with over 85% appearing a single time and about 4.9% taken by the ten largest. As to this clone: Its antigen is undetermined.

The V gene's germline CDR1 is MGHDK and CDR2 SYGVNS. This CDR3 region has 15 residues. The ends were cut back, 1 base at V and 4 bases at J, with 11 bases in the middle. Input material: PBMCs. The chain combines TRBV25-1 with TRBJ1-5; perhaps TRBD1 as D (5 bases). The receptor was derived from a donor between 10 and 35 years old with latent tuberculosis or without tuberculosis infection. The CDR3 reads CASSESRTNNQPQHF. In DNA form, the CDR3 reads TGTGCCAGCAGTGAATCGAGGACAAATAATCAGCCCCAGCATTTT.